One and the same sample provided the 17 T cell receptor beta chains below, sequenced in a study of breast tumors, draining lymph nodes, adjacent tissues. In TCRdb, the multiplex PCR reads were re-called with MiXCR into one record per CDR3 protein. Of about 230,000 distinct CDR3 sequences in the sample, approximately 30% were seen once. Samples came from axillary lymph nodes draining the breast cancer. The specimen sequenced was axillary lymph node tissue. All receptors derive from a female donor with breast cancer. Some clones in this sample may be carry-over from other donors' samples.

This clonotype was seen once. This clone may be a read error of a much larger clone one base away. The chain links TRBV3-1 to TRBJ2-3; D not certain. Germline CDR1 reads LGHDT; CDR2 reads YNNKEL (reference sequence). The CDR3 consists of 13 residues. Trimming took off 4 bases at V and 5 bases at J, with 10 bases between the two ends. CDR3 nucleotide sequence: TGTGCCAGCAGCCGCGTCTATATAGATACGCAGTATTTT. This encodes CASSRVYIDTQYF.

This clonotype occurred many times. The rearrangement joins TRBV3-1 to TRBJ2-5; TRBD1 matches at 7 bases. Germline values: CDR1 LGHDT, CDR2 YNNKEL (reference sequence). This CDR3 spans 15 amino acids. Losses at the gene ends were 2 bases for V and 3 bases for J; bases not matched to a gene: 6. CDR3: CASSQRGLREETQYF. The DNA of the CDR3 is TGTGCCAGCAGCCAAAGGGGGCTCAGGGAAGAGACCCAGTACTTC.

The chain recombines TRBV6-2 or TRBV6-3 with TRBJ1-4; perhaps TRBD1 as D (6 bases). The CDR3 has 14 residues. The V gene's germline CDR1 is MNHEY and CDR2 SVGEGT. V lost 5 bases and J 7 bases, leaving 14 bases between the germline ends. The CDR3 spells CASSRSGAREKLFF. CDR3 in DNA: TGTGCCAGCAGTCGGTCGGGGGCTCGTGAAAAACTGTTTTTT.

The chain is built from TRBV2 and TRBJ2-5; possible D gene TRBD1, 6 bases. CDR3 length equals 18 residues. Between the trimmed V and J ends, which lost 9 bases and 1 base, there was a span of 27 bases. Germline values: CDR1 SNHLY, CDR2 FYNNEI. The CDR3 protein is CASNREPNSNQPQETQYF. The CDR3 nucleotides are TGTGCCAGTAACAGGGAACCCAATAGCAATCAGCCCCAAGAGACCCAGTACTTC.

About this clonotype itself: The missing conserved phenylalanine or tryptophan at the end of this CDR3 makes a read error likely. This rearrangement joins TRBV20-1 to TRBJ1-5; no definite D call. Germline V gene data show CDR1 as DFQATT and CDR2 as SNEGSKA (reference sequence). This CDR3 is 16 amino acids long. The DNA for the CDR3 is TGCAGCGCTAGAGAACACGGGTTTATGGTCAATCAGCCCCAGCATTCT. It codes for CSAREHGFMVNQPQHS.

The count of this clonotype is one. The chain joins TRBV4-1 to TRBJ1-2, with 8 bases matching TRBD1. The CDR3 is 15 residues long. V dropped 2 bases and J dropped 7; count of bases not matched to a gene: 9. The germline gives CDR1 MGHRA, CDR2 YSYEKL. As DNA, the CDR3 is TGCGCCAGCAGCCAAACCTCGACAGGGGTGGGTGGCTACACCTTC. Residues: CASSQTSTGVGGYTF.

In regard to this clonotype: A much larger clone differs from this one at a single base, so this may be a read error. The chain links TRBV3-1 to TRBJ1-2, with unresolved D. The CDR3 extends over 14 amino acids. Germline V CDR1 and CDR2: LGHDT, YNNKEL (reference sequence). CDR3 coding DNA: TGTCCCAGCAGCCAAGAGGTTGGACTGAGAAGCTACACCTTC. This translates into CPSSQEVGLRSYTF.

This clonotype has at least ten counts. The rearrangement links TRBV6-2 or TRBV6-3 to TRBJ1-6; D gene unclear. CDR3 length: 13 amino acids. V was trimmed by 0 bases and J by 12 bases, leaving 9 bases between them. Germline V gene sequence: CDR1 MNHEY, CDR2 SVGEGT. DNA of the CDR3: TGTGCCAGCAGTTACTCCTACAGTGAACCCCTCCACTTT. It codes for CASSYSYSEPLHF.

This sequence joins TRBV6-5 and TRBJ1-2; 7 bases align to TRBD1. The germline V gene has CDR1 MNHEY and CDR2 SVGAGI. This CDR3 is built from 14 residues. V lost 5 bases to trimming and J lost 7 bases; unmatched junction nucleotides: 10. The chain's CDR3 is CASSHFQGGGGYTF. In DNA, the CDR3 is TGTGCCAGCAGTCACTTCCAGGGGGGTGGTGGCTACACCTTC.

The chain links TRBV7-2 to TRBJ1-5; 9 nucleotides align to TRBD1. The V gene end was trimmed by 6 bases and the J gene end by 4 bases; junction bases not matched to a gene: 7. The CDR3 has 15 amino acids. Germline V gene lookup returns CDR1 SGHTA and CDR2 FQGNSA. In DNA form, the CDR3 reads TGTGCCAGCAGAGGAGGACAGGGGAGGAATCAGCCCCAGCATTTT. This sequence encodes CASRGGQGRNQPQHF.

This clonotype has just a few counts. A much larger clonotype is one base distant, so this may be a read error. The gene calls are TRBV20-1 and TRBJ2-1; 11 bases are shared with TRBD2. The junction had 9 bases not matched to a gene; V was cut back by 5 bases and J by 9 bases. CDR3 length: 14 amino acids. Germline CDR1 is DFQATT and CDR2 is SNEGSKA (reference sequence). CDR3 nucleotides: TGCAGTGCTCTTAGCGGGAGGGCCCTCACTGAGCAGTTCTTC. This sequence encodes CSALSGRALTEQFF.

This clonotype was observed at least ten times. CDR3 protein: CSARDPRTGSFHEQYF. CDR3 sequence (DNA): TGCAGTGCTAGAGATCCAAGGACAGGGAGTTTCCACGAGCAGTACTTC. The rearrangement joins TRBV20-1 to TRBJ2-7, with 8 bases that match TRBD1. V gave up 0 bases and J gave up 5 bases; unmatched junction bases: 12. The germline V gene has CDR1 DFQATT and CDR2 SNEGSKA (reference sequence). This CDR3 has 16 amino acids.

This clonotype was recorded only once. Just one base apart from a much larger clone, this may be a read error. This rearrangement joins TRBV6-5 to TRBJ2-3; D unresolved. There are 15 residues in the CDR3. Per germline, CDR1 MNHEY and CDR2 SVGAGI. Trimming removed 5 bases from V and 2 bases from J, with 14 bases in between. The chain's CDR3 is CASSQTRANTDTQYF. CDR3 DNA: TGTGCCAGCAGTCAAACCCGGGCCAACACAGATACGCAGTATTTT.

This clonotype was detected ten times or more. The chain employs TRBV11-3 and TRBJ2-7, with D possibly being TRBD2 (6 bases). Germline V gives CDR1 SGHNT, CDR2 YENEEA. This CDR3 contains 13 residues. Between the trimmed V and J ends, which lost 5 bases and 3 bases, there was a span of 11 bases. CDR3 coding DNA: TGTGCCAGCAGCCCTGGACTACTCTACGAGCAGTACTTC. Its protein product is CASSPGLLYEQYF.

About this clonotype: Compared with germline, one end of the junction differs, possibly owing to a read error. V gene TRBV9 combines with J gene TRBJ2-1; 10 nucleotides align to TRBD2. Germline-derived CDR1 and CDR2 are SGDLS and YYNGEE. The length of the CDR3 is 16 residues. The CDR3 reads CASSITSGTPYNEQFF. The CDR3 bases are TGCGCCAGCAGCATAACTAGCGGGACCCCCTACAATGAGCAGTTCTTC.

On this clonotype: A much more abundant neighbour one base away suggests this may be a read error. The chain uses TRBV6-1 and TRBJ1-5; D may be TRBD1 (5 bases). The CDR3 is 12 amino acids. Germline V gene sequence: CDR1 MNHNS, CDR2 SASEGT. The V and J ends lost 5 bases and 6 bases respectively, with 8 bases between them. CDR3 sequence: CASSHGAQPQHF. In nucleotides, the CDR3 is TGTGCCAGCAGTCATGGGGCTCAGCCCCAGCATTTT.

V is TRBV6-4 and J is TRBJ2-2; 8 bases are a match to TRBD1. CDR3 length: 22 residues. Looked up from germline, CDR1 is MRHNA and CDR2 is SNTAGT. The junction had 26 bases not matched to a gene; V was cut back by 8 bases and J by 0 bases. Here the CDR3 reads CASSPQSTVRTGRNANTGELFF. CDR3 bases: TGTGCCAGCTCACCACAGTCAACGGTTCGGACAGGGCGTAACGCGAACACCGGGGAGCTGTTTTTT.